These T cell receptor beta chains were read from a single sample in a study of blood T cells in healthy people across ages. TCRdb fed the 5' RACE reads into MiXCR, producing one record per CDR3 protein. Of about 1.4 million distinct CDR3 sequences in the sample, 59% are singletons; the top ten hold over 5%. Input material: blood. All receptors come from a man in his late teens or twenties in good health. The CDR3 runs from the conserved cysteine through the conserved F or W. D genes are given only for firm matches. Only part of the rows carry a size: once, few, many, or a class if the clone is expanded.

D gene	V gene	clone size	J gene	CDR3 protein	CDR3 DNA
TRBD1	TRBV7-2	few	TRBJ2-1	CASSTGQGYNEQFF	TGTGCCAGCAGCACGGGACAGGGATACAATGAGCAGTTCTTC
TRBD1	TRBV6-1	NA	TRBJ2-1	CASSDPGQGEDEQFF	TGTGCCAGCAGCGACCCGGGACAGGGGGAGGATGAGCAGTTCTTC
NA	TRBV20-1	NA	TRBJ2-4	CSSESVLAKNIQYF	TGCAGCTCTGAGTCTGTATTGGCCAAAAACATTCAGTACTTC
NA	TRBV10-3	NA	TRBJ1-1	CAISESGGRNTEAFF	TGTGCCATCAGTGAGTCTGGGGGGAGGAACACTGAAGCTTTCTTT
TRBD1	TRBV29-1	NA	TRBJ1-1	CSVVPGTGDTEAFF	TGCAGCGTCGTCCCCGGGACAGGAGATACTGAAGCTTTCTTT
NA	TRBV5-1	few	TRBJ2-3	CASSLNPQGRTDTQYF	TGCGCCAGCAGCTTGAACCCGCAGGGCCGCACAGATACGCAGTATTTT
NA	TRBV11-2	NA	TRBJ2-3	CASTPAALTDTQYF	TGTGCCAGCACCCCTGCGGCCCTCACAGATACGCAGTATTTT
TRBD2	TRBV5-1	NA	TRBJ2-3	CASSSGLVGDTQYF	TGCGCCAGCAGCTCCGGACTAGTGGGGGATACGCAGTATTTT
NA	TRBV20-1	NA	TRBJ2-4	CSARVPTGREYF	TGCAGTGCTAGAGTTCCCACGGGAAGGGAGTACTTC
NA	TRBV3-1	NA	TRBJ2-7	CASSRDSGPYEQYF	TGTGCCAGCAGCCGCGACAGTGGCCCCTACGAGCAGTACTTC
TRBD2	TRBV7-2	NA	TRBJ2-5	CASNRGLAGIDEQYF	TGTGCCAGCAACCGAGGCCTAGCGGGGATCGATGAGCAGTACTTC
NA	TRBV25-1	NA	TRBJ1-6	CASSEEQSTLLSSPLHF	TGTGCCAGCAGTGAAGAGCAGTCGACTCTTTTGAGTTCACCCCTCCACTTT
NA	TRBV20-1	NA	TRBJ1-1	CSARQGNREAFF	TGCAGTGCTAGACAGGGAAATCGTGAAGCTTTCTTT
TRBD2	TRBV20-1	NA	TRBJ2-7	CSARGTSDYKQYF	TGCAGTGCTAGAGGGACTAGCGACTACAAGCAGTACTTC
NA	TRBV6-2/TRBV6-3	NA	TRBJ2-7	CASRDPGAYEQYF	TGTGCCAGCAGGGACCCTGGGGCCTACGAGCAGTACTTC
NA	TRBV20-1	NA	TRBJ2-2	CSARNRAGELFF	TGCAGTGCTCGGAACAGGGCCGGGGAGCTGTTTTTT
NA	TRBV10-3	NA	TRBJ1-5	CATAPRNQPQHF	TGTGCCACCGCACCTAGAAATCAGCCCCAGCATTTT
TRBD1	TRBV15	NA	TRBJ1-2	CATSRGRGQDGYTF	TGTGCCACCAGCAGAGGGAGGGGGCAAGATGGCTACACCTTC
NA	TRBV4-3	NA	TRBJ1-2	CASSQDMVYGYTF	TGCGCCAGCAGCCAAGATATGGTCTATGGCTACACCTTC
NA	TRBV10-1	NA	TRBJ2-3	CASSPFRATTDTQYF	TGCGCCAGCAGCCCATTTAGAGCAACCACAGATACGCAGTATTTT
TRBD1	TRBV28	NA	TRBJ1-2	CATLQGTGNGYTF	TGTGCCACCCTTCAGGGGACAGGGAATGGCTACACCTTC
NA	TRBV6-5	few	TRBJ2-7	CASRGGAYEQYF	TGTGCCAGCCGAGGGGGGGCCTACGAGCAGTACTTC
NA	TRBV7-2	few	TRBJ2-1	CASTPPSGAYNEQFF	TGTGCCAGCACCCCTCCGTCAGGGGCCTACAATGAGCAGTTCTTC
TRBD1	TRBV4-3	few	TRBJ2-1	CASSLDRGASNEQFF	TGCGCCAGCAGCCTCGACAGGGGGGCTTCCAATGAGCAGTTCTTC
NA	TRBV4-1	NA	TRBJ2-1	CASSHAGSNEQFF	TGCGCCAGCAGCCACGCGGGTTCAAATGAGCAGTTCTTC
NA	TRBV16	NA	TRBJ2-7	CASSQGVDVSYEQYF	TGTGCCAGCAGCCAGGGGGTAGACGTTTCCTACGAGCAGTACTTC
NA	TRBV28	few	TRBJ1-6	CASSRDYNSPLHF	TGTGCCAGCAGTCGAGACTATAATTCACCCCTCCACTTT
NA	TRBV29-1	NA	TRBJ1-2	CSVEEEANYGYTF	TGCAGCGTTGAAGAGGAGGCAAACTATGGCTACACCTTC
NA	TRBV6-2/TRBV6-3	few	TRBJ1-2	CASSSLPDTAYGYTF	TGTGCCAGCAGTTCGCTTCCAGATACTGCCTATGGCTACACCTTC
NA	TRBV14	NA	TRBJ2-1	CASSQAGASGFNEQFF	TGTGCCAGCAGCCAAGCGGGGGCTAGCGGTTTCAATGAGCAGTTCTTC
TRBD2	TRBV4-1	NA	TRBJ2-7	CASSHKLPLAGGAYEQYF	TGCGCCAGCAGCCACAAACTCCCTCTAGCGGGGGGAGCCTACGAGCAGTACTTC
NA	TRBV24-1	NA	TRBJ1-2	CATSDRVLAGYTF	TGTGCCACCAGTGATCGTGTGCTAGCTGGCTACACCTTC
NA	TRBV29-1	NA	TRBJ2-7	CSSGQSLYEQYF	TGCAGCTCCGGACAGTCCCTCTACGAGCAGTACTTC
NA	TRBV10-3	NA	TRBJ2-1	CATFSISNEQFF	TGTGCCACCTTCTCAATTTCGAATGAGCAGTTCTTC
TRBD1	TRBV5-6	NA	TRBJ2-2	CASSTWDRGLTGELFF	TGTGCCAGCAGTACCTGGGACAGGGGGCTTACCGGGGAGCTGTTTTTT
TRBD2	TRBV27	NA	TRBJ2-5	CASSSGLAGEAAETQYF	TGTGCCAGCAGTTCGGGACTAGCGGGAGAGGCGGCGGAGACCCAGTACTTC